This T cell receptor beta chain originates from a study of T cell repertoires in cytomegalovirus infection. About the research overall: Both CMV infection and a matching HLA type were indicated by public TCR beta signatures.

CDR3 length equals 16 residues. V lost 3 bases and J lost 6; bases outside the gene matches: 10. CDR1 and CDR2 from the germline V gene are SGHRS and YFSETQ. One entry per CDR3 protein, called by TCRdb with MiXCR from the reads. The sample includes 150,000 to 200,000 distinct CDR3 sequences, roughly 27% of them seen just once. This clonotype occurred a few times. The source is a human donor in good health (CMV status not recorded). Some clones in this sample may be carry-over from other donors' samples. V is TRBV5-1 and J is TRBJ1-4, with 8 bases identical to TRBD1. The sample was PBMCs. For the CDR3, the DNA is TGCGCCAGCAGCTCCTTAGGGACAGGAACCGATGAAAAACTGTTTTTT. Translating gives CASSSLGTGTDEKLFF.